This T cell receptor beta chain was captured in a study of radiotherapy plus CTLA-4 blockade in lung cancer. Overall study findings and caveats: Among blood TCR repertoires after radiotherapy plus ipilimumab, tumor-derived clones expanded. Response, reportedly, was best predicted by interferon-beta along with early blood T cell clone dynamics.

Here immunoSEQ multiplex PCR was the method, and the copy in TCRdb shows in-frame clones only, minus some. There are about 90,000 clones in the sample; approximately 79% occur only once, and over 13% lies in the top ten. Chemo-refractory metastatic non-small-cell lung cancer patients were treated with focal radiation plus CTLA-4 blockade with ipilimumab. About this clone: Its target is unknown. Other DNA sequences within the sample encode an identical CDR3.

The starting material was peripheral blood, obtained from a patient treated with radiotherapy plus ipilimumab. The TCR was taken from a human donor with non-small cell lung cancer that progressed on radiotherapy plus ipilimumab.

CDR3 in amino acids: CASSVGGLGTDTQYF. The CDR3 DNA reads as TGTGCCAGCAGCGTAGGAGGGCTTGGCACAGATACGCAGTATTTT. This chain uses TRBV9 with TRBJ2-3; D may be TRBD2 (5 bases). The CDR3 covers 15 residues. Trimming took off 0 bases at V and 1 base at J, with 9 bases between the two ends. Germline assignment: CDR1 SGDLS and CDR2 YYNGEE. Full variable domain (remainder filled in from reference TRBV9 and TRBJ2-3): DSGVTQTPKHLITATGQRVTLRCSPRSGDLSVYWYQQSLDQGLQFLIQYYNGEERAKGNILERFSAQQFPDLHSELNLSSLELGDSALYFCASSVGGLGTDTQYFGPGTRLTVL.